These 20 T cell receptor beta chains share one sample of origin, sequenced in a study of OX40 agonist ivuxolimab in advanced cancers. Library preparation was by the immunoSEQ multiplex PCR assay. TCRdb retrieved this table from immuneACCESS and kept in-frame rearrangements only. Not all clones are present; in checked studies, unresolved V genes account for under half, and no reason is known for the remainder. The sample table lists tens of thousands of clones, roughly nine tenths of them with a count of one. Of the sample, 8.4% is held by the ten largest clones. The specimen comprised CD4+ or CD8+ T cells sorted from blood, sampled in a trial of the OX40 agonist ivuxolimab. These receptors were taken from an adult with an advanced solid tumor such as melanoma, head and neck, liver or kidney cancer.

The table lists this clone with a count of one. The chain carries TRBV5-5 and TRBJ2-5, with D perhaps matching TRBD1 (6 bases). V lost 4 bases and J 1 base, leaving 14 bases between the germline ends. Germline V CDR1 and CDR2: SGHKS, YYEKEE (reference sequence). This CDR3 has 15 residues. CDR3 nucleotide sequence: TGTGCCAGCAGCCTCTGGGACACCCGCCAAGAGACCCAGTACTTC. It encodes CASSLWDTRQETQYF.

The sample holds a few counts of this clone. V and J are TRBV7-9 and TRBJ1-2; 9 nucleotides agree with TRBD1. The CDR3 sequence is 14 residues long. Trimming cost V 4 bases and J 2 bases; bases outside gene matches: 2. CDR1 is SEHNR, CDR2 FQNEAQ, per germline (reference sequence). The CDR3 loop reads CASSSGQGNYGYTF. The CDR3 nucleotides read TGTGCCAGCAGCTCGGGACAGGGAAACTATGGCTACACCTTC. Complete variable domain (other parts from reference TRBV7-9 and TRBJ1-2): DTGVSQNPRHKITKRGQNVTFRCDPISEHNRLYWYRQTLGQGPEFLTYFQNEAQLEKSRLLSDRFSAERPKGSFSTLEIQRTEQGDSAMYLCASSSGQGNYGYTFGSGTRLTVV.

CDR3 amino acids: CASSPPQLAESHEQFF. The CDR3 DNA is TGTGCCAGCTCACCACCGCAACTAGCGGAATCCCATGAGCAGTTCTTC. The V and J genes are TRBV18 and TRBJ2-1; 8 bases map to TRBD2. Germline V gene lookup returns CDR1 KGHSH and CDR2 LQKENI. V dropped 0 bases and J dropped 8; count of bases not matched to a gene: 9. The CDR3 spans 16 residues.

The genes are TRBV5-6 and TRBJ1-5; 9 positions agree with TRBD1. Germline V gives CDR1 SGHDT, CDR2 YYEEEE. Trimming took 2 bases from V and 7 from J; bases not matched to a gene: 4. The CDR3 spans 14 residues. The CDR3 region is CASSFGTGMQPQHF. The CDR3 DNA sequence: TGTGCCAGCAGCTTCGGGACAGGGATGCAGCCCCAGCATTTT.

The chain employs TRBV6-6 and TRBJ1-5; the D is unclear. This CDR3 comprises 13 residues. From germline, CDR1 is MNHNY and CDR2 SVGAGI (reference sequence). Trimming took off 8 bases at V and 0 bases at J, with 8 bases between the two ends. The CDR3 DNA is TGTGCCAGCGGAACTTATAGCAATCAGCCCCAGCATTTT. Protein product: CASGTYSNQPQHF.

V usage is TRBV4-1 and J usage is TRBJ2-7, with D perhaps TRBD1 (5 bases). V was trimmed by 0 bases and J by 6 bases, leaving 9 bases between them. CDR3 length: 13 residues. Germline V lookup: CDR1 MGHRA, CDR2 YSYEKL. The CDR3 DNA follows: TGCGCCAGCAGCCAAGATATCCAGGGCGAGCAGTACTTC. Translating it yields CASSQDIQGEQYF.

The rearrangement uses TRBV10-3 and TRBJ2-3; 10 bases align to TRBD2. V lost 7 bases to trimming and J lost 0 bases; unmatched junction nucleotides: 4. Germline V gene lookup returns CDR1 ENHRY and CDR2 SYGVKD. CDR3 size: 15 residues. CDR3 protein: CAIKGLATSTDTQYF. DNA for the CDR3: TGTGCCATCAAGGGACTAGCGACTAGCACAGATACGCAGTATTTT.

The rearrangement uses TRBV30 and TRBJ1-1; perhaps TRBD1 as D (5 bases). The length of the CDR3 is 18 residues. Germline CDR1 reads GTSNPN; CDR2 reads SVGIG (reference sequence). The V gene lost 0 bases and the J gene lost 0 bases, with 20 bases spanning the gap. The DNA of the CDR3 is TGTGCCTGGAGTGTATCAAGAGGCAGGGCGAGCATGAACACTGAAGCTTTCTTT. It is translated as CAWSVSRGRASMNTEAFF.

The chain employs TRBV6-6 and TRBJ2-1; 14 nucleotides align to TRBD2. CDR3 length: 14 residues. The germline gives CDR1 MNHNY, CDR2 SVGAGI (reference sequence). V dropped 6 bases and J dropped 9; count of bases not matched to a gene: 4. The CDR3 loop is CASSGLAGGGEQFF. In nucleotides, the CDR3 is TGTGCCAGCAGCGGACTAGCGGGAGGCGGTGAGCAGTTCTTC.

This chain uses TRBV4-2 with TRBJ2-1; D gene uncertain. Germline V gene data show CDR1 as LGHNA and CDR2 as YNFKEQ. V lost 0 bases, J lost 5 bases, and 8 bases lay in between. This CDR3 is 14 amino acids long. CDR3 residues: CASSQEWRHNEQFF. Here the CDR3 DNA reads TGTGCCAGCAGCCAAGAATGGCGGCACAATGAGCAGTTCTTC.

The count of this clone is one. The rearrangement uses TRBV4-1 and TRBJ1-3; D might be TRBD1 (5 bases). The germline V and J ends were trimmed by 3 bases and 4 bases, with 13 bases remaining between them. CDR3 length equals 15 residues. Germline V gene data show CDR1 as MGHRA and CDR2 as YSYEKL. CDR3 loop: CASSHKGISGNTIYF. The CDR3 DNA sequence: TGCGCCAGCAGCCATAAGGGGATTTCGGGAAACACCATATATTTT.

Details on this clone: Other DNA sequences in the sample encode the same CDR3. The chain carries TRBV30 and TRBJ2-1, with D uncertain. V was clipped by 0 bases and J by 7 bases, with 1 base between them. The germline gives CDR1 GTSNPN, CDR2 SVGIG (reference sequence). The CDR3 totals 10 residues. The CDR3 loop reads CAWSVNEQFF. CDR3 sequence (DNA): TGTGCCTGGAGTGTTAATGAGCAGTTCTTC.

This chain's CDR3 is CASSFEEGAPGGSPLHF. The CDR3 bases are TGTGCCAGCAGTTTTGAGGAGGGGGCGCCCGGTGGTTCACCCCTCCACTTT. The rearrangement links TRBV27 to TRBJ1-6; 7 bases line up with TRBD1. The CDR3 extends over 17 amino acids. CDR1 is MNHEY, CDR2 SMNVEV, per germline (reference sequence). V trimming: 3 bases; J trimming: 9 bases; junction bases outside the gene matches: 14.

The rearrangement joins TRBV19 to TRBJ1-1; no reliable D call. Germline V gene data show CDR1 as LNHDA and CDR2 as SQIVND (reference sequence). This CDR3 has 12 residues. V shed 5 bases and J shed 7 bases, with 11 bases lying between them. CDR3 coding DNA: TGTGCCAGTAGTCACATCGGAGGTGAAGCTTTCTTT. Translated: CASSHIGGEAFF.

V is TRBV27 and J is TRBJ2-7; the D is unclear. The CDR3 has 15 amino acids. CDR1 and CDR2 from the germline V gene are MNHEY and SMNVEV (reference sequence). V dropped 3 bases and J dropped 2 bases, with 14 bases sitting between them. DNA for the CDR3: TGTGCCAGCAGTTTCACAGCCTCAAACACCTACGAGCAGTACTTC. As protein: CASSFTASNTYEQYF.

This chain connects TRBV7-8 to TRBJ2-1; no clear D. CDR3 length: 13 residues. Per germline, CDR1 SGHVS and CDR2 FQNEAQ. The V end lost 5 bases, the J end lost 3 bases, and 8 bases lay between the germline ends. The CDR3 region is CASSPSFYNEQFF. CDR3 DNA sequence: TGTGCCAGCAGCCCCTCATTCTACAATGAGCAGTTCTTC.

The chain combines TRBV28 with TRBJ1-2; D possibly corresponds to TRBD1 (5 bases). There are 16 residues in the CDR3. Trimming cost V 5 bases and J 3 bases, with 19 bases left between them. Germline-derived CDR1 and CDR2 are MDHEN and SYDVKM. CDR3 loop: CASSPIGDSRDYGYTF. The DNA of the CDR3 is TGTGCCAGCAGTCCTATCGGTGACAGTAGGGACTATGGCTACACCTTC.

In the case of this clone: Its ends do not fully match the called genes, so a read error is possible. J is TRBJ1-6 and V is TRBV7-2; D gene unclear. Germline CDR1 SGHTA, CDR2 FQGNSA. This CDR3 spans 18 amino acids. CDR3 region: CASSLAVWESSYNSPLHF. CDR3 sequence (DNA): TGTGCCAGCAGTTTAGCTGTCTGGGAAAGCTCCTATAATTCACCCCTCCACTTT.

The rearrangement joins TRBV11-2 to TRBJ2-3, with D perhaps TRBD1 or TRBD2 (5 bases each). The germline V gene has CDR1 SGHAT and CDR2 FQNNGV. Trimming removed 3 bases at V and 2 bases at J, with 15 bases between. The length of the CDR3 is 16 residues. CDR3 amino acids: CASSLPRVGDTDTQYF. The CDR3 DNA reads as TGTGCCAGCAGCTTGCCCCGTGTGGGGGACACAGATACGCAGTATTTT. The variable domain in full, with the rest retrieved from reference TRBV11-2 and TRBJ2-3, is EAGVAQSPRYKIIEKRQSVAFWCNPISGHATLYWYQQILGQGPKLLIQFQNNGVVDDSQLPKDRFSAERLKGVDSTLKIQPAKLEDSAVYLCASSLPRVGDTDTQYFGPGTRLTVL.

V is TRBV11-3 and J is TRBJ2-3; D is ambiguous. V was clipped by 5 bases and J by 14 bases, with 14 bases between them. Germline V gene data show CDR1 as SGHNT and CDR2 as YENEEA. The CDR3 runs 11 residues. This CDR3 is CASSPGADPYF. CDR3 bases: TGTGCCAGCAGCCCCGGAGCTGATCCGTATTTT.